This TCR beta chain was recovered during a study of CD8+ T cells in alopecia areata. Extracted RNA was reverse transcribed, and the resulting cDNA served as sequencing template. Clones were sequenced by immunoSEQ multiplex PCR, and TCRdb holds only the in-frame ones, with some missing. The data contain 95,000 to 150,000 clones, about 50% of them seen just once; the ten biggest clones take up about 11%. The CDR3 has 12 residues. Trimming left V 2 bases short and J 4 bases short, with 5 bases between. Germline CDR1 SQVTM, CDR2 ANQGSEA. PBMCs yielded sorted CD4+ and CD8+ T cells. For this clone: Within the sample, other DNA sequences also encode this same CDR3.

The source of this sequence is a human donor with alopecia areata. Sequencing was done on a sample of NKG2D-low CD8+ T cells sorted from blood. The chain recombines TRBV29-1 with TRBJ2-2; D gene unclear. The CDR3 is CSVELGTGELFF. The CDR3 nucleotides read TGCAGCGTTGAATTAGGCACCGGGGAGCTGTTTTTT.